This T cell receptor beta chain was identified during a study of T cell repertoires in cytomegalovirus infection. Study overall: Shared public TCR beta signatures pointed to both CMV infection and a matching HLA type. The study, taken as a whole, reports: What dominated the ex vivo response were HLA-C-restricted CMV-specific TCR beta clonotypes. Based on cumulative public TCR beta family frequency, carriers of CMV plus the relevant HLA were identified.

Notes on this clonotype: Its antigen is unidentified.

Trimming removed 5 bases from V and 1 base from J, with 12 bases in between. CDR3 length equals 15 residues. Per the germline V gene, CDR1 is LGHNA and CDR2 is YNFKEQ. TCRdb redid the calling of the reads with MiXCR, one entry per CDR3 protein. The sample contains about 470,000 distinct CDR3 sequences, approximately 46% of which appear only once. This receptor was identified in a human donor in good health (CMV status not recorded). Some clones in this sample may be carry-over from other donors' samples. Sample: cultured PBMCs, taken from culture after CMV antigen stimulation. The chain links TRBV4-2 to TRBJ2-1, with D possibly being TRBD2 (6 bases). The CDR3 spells CASSGSGPSYNEQFF. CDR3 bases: TGTGCCAGCAGCGGTAGCGGACCTTCCTACAATGAGCAGTTCTTC.